This entry features one T cell receptor (beta chain) sequence. The antigen remains undetermined. This CDR3 comprises 16 residues. The ends were cut back, 2 bases at V and 5 bases at J, with 13 bases in the middle. Germline V lookup: CDR1 PRHDT, CDR2 FYEKMQ (reference sequence). Patients were aged 18 to 65, had disease duration under 2 months, and had newly diagnosed hyperthyroidism. Blood was obtained at the first hyperthyroidism diagnosis, which preceded any ophthalmopathy symptoms. The record originates from a study of T cells in Graves' hyperthyroidism and ophthalmopathy. Overall study results and limits: Blood shared most expanded thyroid clonotypes above 0.001.

The CDR3 regions of TCR beta were amplified from RNA transcripts. Primed by the HTBI set, a first-round RT-PCR was run on the TCR CDR3. One entry per CDR3 protein results from TCRdb running MiXCR on the multiplex PCR reads. The table lists 300,000 to 450,000 distinct CDR3 sequences, roughly 17% of them singletons, with roughly a third in the top ten. This receptor was taken from a woman in her 30s with Graves' hyperthyroidism that later progressed to Graves' ophthalmopathy. The sample taken for sequencing was blood. The rearrangement joins TRBV13 to TRBJ1-6; no definite D call. The CDR3 protein is CASSLLEDVNNSPLHF. The CDR3 nucleotides read TGTGCCAGCAGCTTATTAGAAGATGTGAATAATTCACCCCTCCACTTT.